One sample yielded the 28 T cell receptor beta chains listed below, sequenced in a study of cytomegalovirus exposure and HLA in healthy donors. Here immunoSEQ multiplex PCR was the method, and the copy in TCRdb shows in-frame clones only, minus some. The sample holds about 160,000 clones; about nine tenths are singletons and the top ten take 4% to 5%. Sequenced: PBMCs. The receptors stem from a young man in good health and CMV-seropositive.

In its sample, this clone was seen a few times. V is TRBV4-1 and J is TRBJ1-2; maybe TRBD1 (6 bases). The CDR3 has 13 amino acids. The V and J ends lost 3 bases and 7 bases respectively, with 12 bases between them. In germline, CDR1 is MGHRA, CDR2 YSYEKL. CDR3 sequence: CASSHGQDSGYTF. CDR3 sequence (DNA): TGCGCCAGCAGCCATGGTCAGGACAGTGGCTACACCTTC.

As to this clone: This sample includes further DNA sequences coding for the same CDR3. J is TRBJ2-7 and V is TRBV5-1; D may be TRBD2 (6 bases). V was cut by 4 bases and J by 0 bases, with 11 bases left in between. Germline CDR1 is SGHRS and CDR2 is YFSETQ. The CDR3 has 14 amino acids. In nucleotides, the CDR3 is TGCGCCAGCAGCCTTAGCGGAACCTCCTACGAGCAGTACTTC. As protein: CASSLSGTSYEQYF.

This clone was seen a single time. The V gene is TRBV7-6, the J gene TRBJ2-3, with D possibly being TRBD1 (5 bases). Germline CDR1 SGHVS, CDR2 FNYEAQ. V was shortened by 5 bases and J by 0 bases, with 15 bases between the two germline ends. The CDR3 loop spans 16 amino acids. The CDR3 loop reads CASSPTTQGSTDTQYF. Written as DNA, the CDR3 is TGTGCCAGCAGCCCTACGACGCAGGGTAGCACAGATACGCAGTATTTT.

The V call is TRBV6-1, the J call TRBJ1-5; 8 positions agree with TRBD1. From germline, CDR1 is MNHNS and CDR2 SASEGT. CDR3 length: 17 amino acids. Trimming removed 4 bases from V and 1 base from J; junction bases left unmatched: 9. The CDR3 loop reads CASSVVQGGASNQPQHF. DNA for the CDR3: TGTGCCAGCAGTGTAGTACAGGGGGGCGCAAGCAATCAGCCCCAGCATTTT.

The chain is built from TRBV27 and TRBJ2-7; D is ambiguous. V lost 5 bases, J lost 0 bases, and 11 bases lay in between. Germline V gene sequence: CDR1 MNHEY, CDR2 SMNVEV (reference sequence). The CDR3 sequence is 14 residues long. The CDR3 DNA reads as TGTGCCAGCAGTCCCTCACTGCGCTCCTACGAGCAGTACTTC. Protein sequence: CASSPSLRSYEQYF.

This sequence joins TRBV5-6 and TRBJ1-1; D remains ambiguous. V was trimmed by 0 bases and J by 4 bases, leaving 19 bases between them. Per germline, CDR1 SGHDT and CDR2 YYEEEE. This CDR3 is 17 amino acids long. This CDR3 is CASSLAGGVIKGTEAFF. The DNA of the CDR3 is TGTGCCAGCAGCTTGGCAGGCGGGGTGATTAAGGGCACTGAAGCTTTCTTT.

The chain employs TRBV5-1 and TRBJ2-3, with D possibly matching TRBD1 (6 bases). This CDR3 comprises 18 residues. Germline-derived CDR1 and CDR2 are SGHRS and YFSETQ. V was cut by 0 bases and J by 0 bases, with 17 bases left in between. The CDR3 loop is CASSLDATGFTSTDTQYF. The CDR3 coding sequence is TGCGCCAGCAGCTTGGATGCGACAGGTTTTACTAGCACAGATACGCAGTATTTT.

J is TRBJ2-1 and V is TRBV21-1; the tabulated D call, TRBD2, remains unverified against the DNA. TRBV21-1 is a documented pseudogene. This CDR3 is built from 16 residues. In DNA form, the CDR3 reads TGTGCCAGCAGCAAAGCTCCTAGCGGGAGTCACAATGAGCAGTTCTTC. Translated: CASSKAPSGSHNEQFF.

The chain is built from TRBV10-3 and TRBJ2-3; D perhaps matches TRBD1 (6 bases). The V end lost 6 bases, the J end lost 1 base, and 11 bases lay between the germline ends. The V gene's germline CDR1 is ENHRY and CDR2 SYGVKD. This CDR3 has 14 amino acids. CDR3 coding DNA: TGTGCCATCAGGAACAGGGAACGCACAGATACGCAGTATTTT. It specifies CAIRNRERTDTQYF.

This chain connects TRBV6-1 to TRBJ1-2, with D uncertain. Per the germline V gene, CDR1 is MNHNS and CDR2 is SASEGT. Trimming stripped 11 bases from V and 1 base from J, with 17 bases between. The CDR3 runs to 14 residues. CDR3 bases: TGTGCCGCCCTTAGTTTCGGGAATAACTATGGCTACACCTTC. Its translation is CAALSFGNNYGYTF.

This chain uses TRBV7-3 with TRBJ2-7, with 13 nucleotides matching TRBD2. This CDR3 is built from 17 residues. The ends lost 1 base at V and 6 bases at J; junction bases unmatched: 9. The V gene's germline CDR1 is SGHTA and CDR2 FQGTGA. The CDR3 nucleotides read TGTGCCAGCAGCTTAATCGGCGGACTAGCGGGGGCGGGCGAGCAGTACTTC. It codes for CASSLIGGLAGAGEQYF. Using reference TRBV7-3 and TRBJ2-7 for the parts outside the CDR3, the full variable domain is GAGVSQTPSNKVTEKGKYVELRCDPISGHTALYWYRQSLGQGPEFLIYFQGTGAADDSGLPNDRFFAVRPEGSVSTLKIQRTERGDSAVYLCASSLIGGLAGAGEQYFGPGTRLTVT.

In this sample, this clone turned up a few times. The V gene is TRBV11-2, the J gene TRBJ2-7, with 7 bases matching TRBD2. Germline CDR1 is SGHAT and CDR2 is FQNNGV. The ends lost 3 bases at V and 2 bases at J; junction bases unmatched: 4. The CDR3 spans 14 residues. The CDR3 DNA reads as TGTGCCAGCAGCTTCCTAGCGGAAGCCTACGAGCAGTACTTC. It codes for CASSFLAEAYEQYF.

Written as DNA, the CDR3 is TGTGCCAGCTGCAGACAGTTTCTGTACAATGAGCAGTTCTTC. Protein: CASCRQFLYNEQFF. The genes are TRBV6-1 and TRBJ2-1; D might be TRBD1 (5 bases). V was pared by 8 bases and J by 4 bases, with 15 bases between. Germline V gene data show CDR1 as MNHNS and CDR2 as SASEGT. The CDR3 runs to 14 residues.

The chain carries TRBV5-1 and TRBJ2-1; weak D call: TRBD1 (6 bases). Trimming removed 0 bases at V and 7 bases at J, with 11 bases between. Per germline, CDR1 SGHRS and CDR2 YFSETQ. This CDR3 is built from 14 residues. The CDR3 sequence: CASSLAGDLNEQFF. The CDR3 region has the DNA TGCGCCAGCAGCTTGGCAGGGGATCTTAATGAGCAGTTCTTC.

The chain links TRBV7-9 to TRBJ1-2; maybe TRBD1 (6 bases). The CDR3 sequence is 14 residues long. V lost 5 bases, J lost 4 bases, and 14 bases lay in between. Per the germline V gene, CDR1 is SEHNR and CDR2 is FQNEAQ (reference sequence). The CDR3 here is CASSLNDRRYGYTF. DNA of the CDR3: TGTGCCAGCAGCCTTAATGACAGGCGCTATGGCTACACCTTC.

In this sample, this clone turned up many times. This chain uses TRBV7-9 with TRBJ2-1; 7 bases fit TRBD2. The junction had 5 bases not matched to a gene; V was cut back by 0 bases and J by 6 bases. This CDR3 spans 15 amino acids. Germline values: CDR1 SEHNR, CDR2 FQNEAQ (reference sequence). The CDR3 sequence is CASSLAGGKVNEQFF. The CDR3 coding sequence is TGTGCCAGCAGCTTAGCGGGAGGGAAGGTCAATGAGCAGTTCTTC.

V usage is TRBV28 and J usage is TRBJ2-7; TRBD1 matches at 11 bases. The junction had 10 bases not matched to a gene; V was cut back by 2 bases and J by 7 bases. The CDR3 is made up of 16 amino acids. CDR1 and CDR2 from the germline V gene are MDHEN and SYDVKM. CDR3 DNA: TGTGCCAGCAGTTTAACTCGCGGACAGGGGGCGGGAGAGCAGTACTTC. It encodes CASSLTRGQGAGEQYF.

Here the CDR3 reads CASSLDLSGTDTQYF. In DNA form, the CDR3 reads TGTGCCAGCAGCTTAGATCTGAGCGGGACAGATACGCAGTATTTT. The rearrangement links TRBV7-2 to TRBJ2-3, with D perhaps matching TRBD2 (6 bases). CDR1 is SGHTA and CDR2 is FQGNSA in the germline V gene. V gave up 1 base and J gave up 3 bases, with 11 bases separating them. The CDR3 consists of 15 residues.

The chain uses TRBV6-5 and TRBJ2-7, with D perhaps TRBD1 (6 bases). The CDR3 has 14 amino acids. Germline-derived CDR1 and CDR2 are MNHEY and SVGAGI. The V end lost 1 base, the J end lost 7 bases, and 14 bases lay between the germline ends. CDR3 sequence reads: CASSYYQGQGEQYF. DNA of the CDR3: TGTGCCAGCAGTTACTACCAGGGTCAGGGGGAGCAGTACTTC.

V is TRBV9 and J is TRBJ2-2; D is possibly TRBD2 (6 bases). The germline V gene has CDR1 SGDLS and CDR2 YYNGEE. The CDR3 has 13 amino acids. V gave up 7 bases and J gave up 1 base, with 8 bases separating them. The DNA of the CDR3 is TGTGCCAGCGGGACTTTGAACACCGGGGAGCTGTTTTTT. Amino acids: CASGTLNTGELFF.

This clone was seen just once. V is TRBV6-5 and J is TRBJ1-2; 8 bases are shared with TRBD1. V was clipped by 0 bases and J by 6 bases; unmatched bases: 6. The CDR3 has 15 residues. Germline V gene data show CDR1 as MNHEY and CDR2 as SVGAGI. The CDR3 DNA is TGTGCCAGCAGTTACTCGATTCAGGGGGCAGATGGCTACACCTTC. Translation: CASSYSIQGADGYTF.

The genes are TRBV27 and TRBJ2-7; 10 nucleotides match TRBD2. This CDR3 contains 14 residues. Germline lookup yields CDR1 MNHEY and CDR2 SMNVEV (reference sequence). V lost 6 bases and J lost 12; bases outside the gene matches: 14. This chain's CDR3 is CASRPRTSGNRGYF. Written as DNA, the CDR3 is TGTGCCAGCAGGCCCAGGACTAGCGGTAATAGGGGGTACTTC.

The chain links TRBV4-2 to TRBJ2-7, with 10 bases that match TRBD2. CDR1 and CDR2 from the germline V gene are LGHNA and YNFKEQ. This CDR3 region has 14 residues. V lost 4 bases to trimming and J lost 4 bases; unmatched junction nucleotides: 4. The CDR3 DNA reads TGTGCCAGCAGCCCTAGCGGGAGTAGTTACGAGCAGTACTTC. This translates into CASSPSGSSYEQYF.

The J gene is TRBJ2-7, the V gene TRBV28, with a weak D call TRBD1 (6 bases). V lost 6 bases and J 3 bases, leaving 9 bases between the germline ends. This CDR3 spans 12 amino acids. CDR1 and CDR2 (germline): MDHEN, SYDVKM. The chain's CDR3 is CASRTTGYEQYF. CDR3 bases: TGTGCCAGCAGGACGACAGGCTACGAGCAGTACTTC.

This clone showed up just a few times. CDR3 bases: TGTGCCAGTAGTATAGATCATGCGGGACCCTACGAGCAGTACTTC. Its translation is CASSIDHAGPYEQYF. The chain carries TRBV19 and TRBJ2-7, with TRBD2 as a possible D gene (6 bases). The V gene's germline CDR1 is LNHDA and CDR2 SQIVND (reference sequence). Deletions cut 0 bases from V and 2 bases from J, with 11 bases between. CDR3 size: 15 residues. The full variable domain, its missing parts supplied by reference TRBV19 and TRBJ2-7, is DGGITQSPKYLFRKEGQNVTLSCEQNLNHDAMYWYRQDPGQGLRLIYYSQIVNDFQKGDIAEGYSVSREKKESFPLTVTSAQKNPTAFYLCASSIDHAGPYEQYFGPGTRLTVT.

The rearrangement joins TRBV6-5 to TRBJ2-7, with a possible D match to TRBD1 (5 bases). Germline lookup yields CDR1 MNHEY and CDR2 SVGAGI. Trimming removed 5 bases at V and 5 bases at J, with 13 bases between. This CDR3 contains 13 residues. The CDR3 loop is CASSLRVANEQYF. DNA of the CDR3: TGTGCCAGCAGTCTCAGGGTAGCCAACGAGCAGTACTTC.

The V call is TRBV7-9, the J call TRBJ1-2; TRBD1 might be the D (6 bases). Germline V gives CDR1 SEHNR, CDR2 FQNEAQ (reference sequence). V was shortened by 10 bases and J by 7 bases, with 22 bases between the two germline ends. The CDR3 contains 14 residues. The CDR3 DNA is TGTGCCATCCCGAGCCGGGACATCTCTGGTGGCTACACCTTC. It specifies CAIPSRDISGGYTF.

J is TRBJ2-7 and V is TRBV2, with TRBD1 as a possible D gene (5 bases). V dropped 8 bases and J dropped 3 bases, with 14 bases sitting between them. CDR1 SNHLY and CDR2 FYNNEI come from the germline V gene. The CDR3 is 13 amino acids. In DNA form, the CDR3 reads TGTGCCAGCGGCCGACAGAAGAACTACGAGCAGTACTTC. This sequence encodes CASGRQKNYEQYF.